The rows below give T cell receptor beta chains drawn from one sample of a study of blood T cells in healthy people across ages. In TCRdb, the 5' RACE reads were re-called with MiXCR into one record per CDR3 protein. The sample has 540,000 or so distinct CDR3 sequences; approximately 27% are singletons. The sequencing sample was made of blood. Receptor source: a woman aged 70-85 years in good health. The CDR3 runs from the conserved cysteine through the conserved F or W. The D gene is left open where the match is weak. The size field is filled for only some rows; it gives once, few, many or a size class.

CDR3 length | J gene | clone size | V gene | D gene | CDR3 DNA | CDR3 protein
13 | TRBJ2-3 | few | TRBV5-4 | . | TGTGCCAGCAGCTTAGGACAGACAGATACGCAGTATTTT | CASSLGQTDTQYF
15 | TRBJ2-7 | once | TRBV5-1 | . | TGCGCCAGCAGCTTGGACTCCCAGTCCTCCTACGAGCAGTACTTC | CASSLDSQSSYEQYF
15 | TRBJ1-3 | few | TRBV4-3 | . | TGCGCCAGCAGCCAAGATGCACAGGGAGGAAACACCATATATTTT | CASSQDAQGGNTIYF
15 | TRBJ2-7 | . | TRBV7-6 | TRBD1 | TGTGCCAGCAGCTCCGGACAGGGGAGCGCCTACGAGCAGTACTTC | CASSSGQGSAYEQYF
17 | TRBJ1-2 | . | TRBV6-5 | TRBD1 | TGTGCCAGCAGTTACTCTCGGACAGGGATTTCATCCGGGGGCTACACCTTC | CASSYSRTGISSGGYTF
19 | TRBJ2-1 | few | TRBV24-1 | TRBD1 | TGTGCCACCAGTGACACCGGGACAGGGCATCAGAGCTCCTACAATGAGCAGTTCTTC | CATSDTGTGHQSSYNEQFF
13 | TRBJ2-3 | . | TRBV20-1 | . | TGCAGTGCTAGATTGCGGTTGGGAGATACGCAGTATTTT | CSARLRLGDTQYF
15 | TRBJ2-6 | . | TRBV21-1 | . | TGTGCCAGCAGCAAACGTCCCGGTGGGGCCAACGTCCTGACTTTC | CASSKRPGGANVLTF
16 | TRBJ2-7 | once | TRBV20-1 | TRBD2 | TGCAGTGCTAGAAATCCCTATTCTAGCGGCTCCTACGAGCAGTACTTC | CSARNPYSSGSYEQYF
16 | TRBJ2-1 | . | TRBV15 | TRBD2 | TGTGCCACCAGCAGAGATACTAGCGGGGTAAACAATGAGCAGTTCTTC | CATSRDTSGVNNEQFF
15 | TRBJ2-5 | many | TRBV12-3/TRBV12-4 | TRBD1 | TGTGCCAGCAGTTCCCGGACAGGAACCCAAGAGACCCAGTACTTC | CASSSRTGTQETQYF
15 | TRBJ2-5 | . | TRBV13 | . | TGTGCCAGCAGCCTGAATTGGGGGGCAGGAGAGACCCAGTACTTC | CASSLNWGAGETQYF
18 | TRBJ2-3 | . | TRBV15 | TRBD1 | TGTGCCACCAGCAACCCCGGTAGCGGGACAGGGGAGTTGGATACGCAGTATTTT | CATSNPGSGTGELDTQYF
15 | TRBJ2-3 | . | TRBV7-2 | TRBD2 | TGTGCCAGCAGCTTAGTAGGGGAGGGCCCAGATACGCAGTATTTT | CASSLVGEGPDTQYF
14 | TRBJ2-1 | . | TRBV29-1 | TRBD2 | TGCAGCTCCCGGGGGGCTAGCGGGTACAATGAGCAGTTCTTC | CSSRGASGYNEQFF
15 | TRBJ1-1 | . | TRBV5-1 | . | TGCGCCAGCAGCTTAGGGACGGATTTGAACACTGAAGCTTTCTTT | CASSLGTDLNTEAFF
13 | TRBJ2-3 | few | TRBV10-3 | . | TGTGCCATCAGTGCGCCAGGGGCAGATACGCAGTATTTT | CAISAPGADTQYF
17 | TRBJ2-5 | many | TRBV9 | TRBD1 | TGTGCCAGCAGCGTAGCCCTCCTCGACAGGGGGCAAGAGACCCAGTACTTC | CASSVALLDRGQETQYF
17 | TRBJ1-2 | . | TRBV5-5 | TRBD1 | TGTGCCAGCAGCTTGGTTGGGCAGGGGGATGCTAACTATGGCTACACCTTC | CASSLVGQGDANYGYTF
16 | TRBJ1-2 | . | TRBV9 | . | TGTGCCAGCAGCGTAGTCGGGTCCGGGTCTAACTATGGCTACACCTTC | CASSVVGSGSNYGYTF
15 | TRBJ2-7 | . | TRBV2 | TRBD2 | TGTGCCAGCAGTGAAGCGGTAGCGGGCTCCTACGAGCAGTACTTC | CASSEAVAGSYEQYF
16 | TRBJ1-2 | few | TRBV4-3 | . | TGCGCCAGCAGCCAAGATAAGACAGTCTCGAACTATGGCTACACCTTC | CASSQDKTVSNYGYTF
15 | TRBJ2-2 | few | TRBV7-9 | . | TGTGCCAGCAGCTTAGAACCAGTCATCACCGGGGAGCTGTTTTTT | CASSLEPVITGELFF
14 | TRBJ1-4 | few | TRBV5-4 | . | TGTGCCAGCAGCTTGGACAGGGCTGATGAAAAACTGTTTTTT | CASSLDRADEKLFF
12 | TRBJ1-4 | once | TRBV30 | . | TGTGCCTGGAGCCCTCTTGCGGGAAAACTGTTTTTT | CAWSPLAGKLFF
16 | TRBJ2-1 | few | TRBV7-9 | TRBD1 | TGTGCCAGCAGCTTAGACAGGGGCTTAGGGTGGTCTGAGCAGTTCTTC | CASSLDRGLGWSEQFF
14 | TRBJ2-7 | few | TRBV2 | . | TGTGCCAGTTCCCCGACGACAGGCTCGGAAGAGCAGTACTTC | CASSPTTGSEEQYF